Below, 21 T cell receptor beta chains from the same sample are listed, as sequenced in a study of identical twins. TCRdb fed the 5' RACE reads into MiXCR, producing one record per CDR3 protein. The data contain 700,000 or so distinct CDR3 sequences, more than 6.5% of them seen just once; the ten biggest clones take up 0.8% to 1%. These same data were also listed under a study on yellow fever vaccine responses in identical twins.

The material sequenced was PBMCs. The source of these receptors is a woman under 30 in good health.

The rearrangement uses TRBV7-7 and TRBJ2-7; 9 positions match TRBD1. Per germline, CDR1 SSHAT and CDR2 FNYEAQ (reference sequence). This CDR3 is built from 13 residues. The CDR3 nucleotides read TGTGGGAACCGGGACAGGGTTTCCTACGAGCAGTACTTC. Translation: CGNRDRVSYEQYF.

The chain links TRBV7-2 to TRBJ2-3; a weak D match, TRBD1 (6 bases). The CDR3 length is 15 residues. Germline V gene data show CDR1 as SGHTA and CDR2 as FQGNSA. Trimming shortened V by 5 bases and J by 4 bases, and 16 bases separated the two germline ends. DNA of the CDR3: TGTGCCAGCAGCCCAGGGGCAGGGATTGCAGATACGCAGTATTTT. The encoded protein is CASSPGAGIADTQYF.

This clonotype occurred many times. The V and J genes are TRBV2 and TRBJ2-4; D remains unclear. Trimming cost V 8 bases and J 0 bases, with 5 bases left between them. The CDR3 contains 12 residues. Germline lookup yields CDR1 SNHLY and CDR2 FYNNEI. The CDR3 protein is CASGIAKNIQYF. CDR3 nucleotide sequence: TGTGCCAGCGGAATAGCCAAAAACATTCAGTACTTC.

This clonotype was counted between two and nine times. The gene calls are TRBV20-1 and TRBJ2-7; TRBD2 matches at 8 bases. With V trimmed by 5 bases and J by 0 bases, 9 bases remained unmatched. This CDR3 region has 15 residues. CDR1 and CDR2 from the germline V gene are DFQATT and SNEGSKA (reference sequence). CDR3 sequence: CSAGRGGGVSYEQYF. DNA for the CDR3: TGCAGTGCTGGACGGGGGGGAGGGGTCTCCTACGAGCAGTACTTC.

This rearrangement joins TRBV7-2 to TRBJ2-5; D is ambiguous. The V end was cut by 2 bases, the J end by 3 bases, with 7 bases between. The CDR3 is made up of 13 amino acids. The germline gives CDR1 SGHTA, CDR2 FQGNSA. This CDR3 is CASSLNIEETQYF. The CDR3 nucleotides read TGTGCCAGCAGCTTAAATATCGAAGAGACCCAGTACTTC. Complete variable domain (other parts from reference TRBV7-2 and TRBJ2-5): GAGVSQSPSNKVTEKGKDVELRCDPISGHTALYWYRQSLGQGLEFLIYFQGNSAPDKSGLPSDRFSAERTGGSVSTLTIQRTQQEDSAVYLCASSLNIEETQYFGPGTRLLVL.

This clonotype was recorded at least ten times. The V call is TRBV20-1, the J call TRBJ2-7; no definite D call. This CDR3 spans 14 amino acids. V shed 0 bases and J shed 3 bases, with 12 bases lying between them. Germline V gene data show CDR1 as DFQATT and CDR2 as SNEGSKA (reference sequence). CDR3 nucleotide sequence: TGCAGTGCTAGAGATCTAGTAGAGATCTACGAGCAGTACTTC. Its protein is CSARDLVEIYEQYF.

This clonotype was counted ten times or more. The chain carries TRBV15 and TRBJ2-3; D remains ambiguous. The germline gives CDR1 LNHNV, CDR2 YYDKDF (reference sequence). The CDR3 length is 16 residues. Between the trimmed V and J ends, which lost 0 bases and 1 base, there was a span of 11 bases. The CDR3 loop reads CATSREIKSGTDTQYF. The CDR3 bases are TGTGCCACCAGCAGAGAGATAAAAAGCGGCACAGATACGCAGTATTTT.

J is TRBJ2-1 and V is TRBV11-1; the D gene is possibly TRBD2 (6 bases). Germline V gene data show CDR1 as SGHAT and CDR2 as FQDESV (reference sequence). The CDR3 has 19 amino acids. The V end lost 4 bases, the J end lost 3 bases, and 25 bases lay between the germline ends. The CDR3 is CASSSLPKGLGPNYNEQFF. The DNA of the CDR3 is TGTGCCAGCAGCTCCCTACCCAAGGGACTCGGACCAAACTACAATGAGCAGTTCTTC.

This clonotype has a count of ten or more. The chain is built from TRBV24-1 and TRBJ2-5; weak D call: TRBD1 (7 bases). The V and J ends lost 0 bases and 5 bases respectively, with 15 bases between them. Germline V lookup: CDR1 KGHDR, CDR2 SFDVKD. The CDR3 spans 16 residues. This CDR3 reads CATSDLQGDRGETQYF. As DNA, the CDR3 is TGTGCCACCAGTGATTTGCAGGGGGACCGGGGGGAGACCCAGTACTTC.

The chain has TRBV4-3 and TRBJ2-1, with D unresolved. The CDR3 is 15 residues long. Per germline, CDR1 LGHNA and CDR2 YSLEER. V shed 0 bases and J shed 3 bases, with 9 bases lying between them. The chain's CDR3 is CASSQDKGSYNEQFF. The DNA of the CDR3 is TGCGCCAGCAGCCAAGATAAGGGCAGCTACAATGAGCAGTTCTTC.

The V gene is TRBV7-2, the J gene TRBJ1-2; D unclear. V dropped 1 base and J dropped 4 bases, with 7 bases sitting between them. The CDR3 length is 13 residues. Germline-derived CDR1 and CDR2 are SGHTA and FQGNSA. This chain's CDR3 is CASSLDHSYGYTF. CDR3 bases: TGTGCCAGCAGCTTAGATCACAGCTATGGCTACACCTTC.

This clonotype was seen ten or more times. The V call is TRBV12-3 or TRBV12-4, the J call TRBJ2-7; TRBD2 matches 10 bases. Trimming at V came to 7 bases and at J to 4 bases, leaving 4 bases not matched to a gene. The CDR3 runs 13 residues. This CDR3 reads CASKPTSGYEQYF. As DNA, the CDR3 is TGTGCCAGCAAACCGACTAGCGGGTACGAGCAGTACTTC.

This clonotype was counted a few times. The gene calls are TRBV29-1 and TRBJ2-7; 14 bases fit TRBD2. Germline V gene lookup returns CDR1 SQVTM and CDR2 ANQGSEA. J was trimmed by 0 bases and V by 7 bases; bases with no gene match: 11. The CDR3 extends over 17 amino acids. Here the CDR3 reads CSATGTSGSRGSYEQYF. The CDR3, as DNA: TGCAGCGCAACCGGGACTAGCGGGAGCCGGGGCTCCTACGAGCAGTACTTC.

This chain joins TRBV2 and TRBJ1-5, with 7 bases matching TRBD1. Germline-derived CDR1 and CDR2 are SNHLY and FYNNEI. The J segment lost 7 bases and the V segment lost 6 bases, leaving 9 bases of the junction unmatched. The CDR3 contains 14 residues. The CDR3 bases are TGTGCCAGCAGAGGGACAGTCCTTCAGCAGCCCCAGCATTTT. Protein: CASRGTVLQQPQHF.

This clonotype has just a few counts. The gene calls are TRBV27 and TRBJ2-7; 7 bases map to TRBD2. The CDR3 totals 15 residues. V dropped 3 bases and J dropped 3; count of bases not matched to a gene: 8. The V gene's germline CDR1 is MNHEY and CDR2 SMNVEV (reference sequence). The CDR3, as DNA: TGTGCCAGCAGTTTCTCACCGGGACTATTCTACGAGCAGTACTTC. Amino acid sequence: CASSFSPGLFYEQYF.

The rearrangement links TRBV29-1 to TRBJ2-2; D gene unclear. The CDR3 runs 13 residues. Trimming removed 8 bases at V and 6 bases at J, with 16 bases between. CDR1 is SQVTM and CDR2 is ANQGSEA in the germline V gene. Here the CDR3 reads CSISRIQSGELFF. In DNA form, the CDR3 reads TGCAGCATCAGCAGGATACAATCCGGGGAGCTGTTTTTT.

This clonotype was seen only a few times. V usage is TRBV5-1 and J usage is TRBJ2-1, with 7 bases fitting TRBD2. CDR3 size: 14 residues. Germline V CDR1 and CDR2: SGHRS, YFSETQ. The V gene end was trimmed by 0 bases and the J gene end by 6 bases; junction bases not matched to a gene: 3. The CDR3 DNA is TGCGCCAGCAGCTTGGGGGGGACTACCAATGAGCAGTTCTTC. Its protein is CASSLGGTTNEQFF. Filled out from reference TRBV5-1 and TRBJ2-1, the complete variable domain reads KAGVTQTPRYLIKTRGQQVTLSCSPISGHRSVSWYQQTPGQGLQFLFEYFSETQRNKGNFPGRFSGRQFSNSRSEMNVSTLELGDSALYLCASSLGGTTNEQFFGPGTRLTVL.

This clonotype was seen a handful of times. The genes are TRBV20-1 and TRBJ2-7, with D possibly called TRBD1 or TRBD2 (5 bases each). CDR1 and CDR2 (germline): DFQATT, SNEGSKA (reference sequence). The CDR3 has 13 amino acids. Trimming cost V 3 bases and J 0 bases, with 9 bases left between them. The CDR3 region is CSARPGTSYEQYF. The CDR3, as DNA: TGCAGTGCTAGGCCCGGGACCTCCTACGAGCAGTACTTC.

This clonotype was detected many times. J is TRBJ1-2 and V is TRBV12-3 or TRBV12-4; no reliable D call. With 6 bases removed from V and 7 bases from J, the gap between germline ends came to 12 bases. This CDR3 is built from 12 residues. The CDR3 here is CASSYGESGYTF. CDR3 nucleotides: TGTGCCAGCAGCTACGGGGAAAGTGGCTACACCTTC.

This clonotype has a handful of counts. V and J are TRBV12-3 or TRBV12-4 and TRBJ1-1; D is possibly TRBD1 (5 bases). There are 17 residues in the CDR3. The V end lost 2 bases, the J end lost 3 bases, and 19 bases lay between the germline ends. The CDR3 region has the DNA TGTGCCAGCAGTTTACTTGTTTCCGTTCAGGGCGACACTGAAGCTTTCTTT. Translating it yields CASSLLVSVQGDTEAFF.

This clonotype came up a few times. The CDR3 sequence is CAIRAGVSGETQYF. As DNA, the CDR3 is TGTGCCATCAGAGCGGGGGTTAGTGGAGAGACCCAGTACTTC. This sequence joins TRBV10-3 and TRBJ2-5; 8 bases agree with TRBD2. CDR1 and CDR2 (germline): ENHRY, SYGVKD. The CDR3 is 14 amino acids. V shed 6 bases, J shed 4 bases, and the junction held 7 bases outside the gene matches.